The next 15 T cell receptor beta chains were all read from a single sample in a study of shared clonotypes between healthy human individuals. Naive CD8 isolation took CD45RO-negative cells positively selected for CCR7 and excluded terminally differentiated effector memory CD45RA+ cells. TCRdb's copy holds only in-frame clones and misses some; the assay was immunoSEQ multiplex PCR. This table holds about 2.1 million clones, around 93% found once. The sample comprised naive CD8+ T cells from PBMCs. The receptors shown here come from a man between 18 and 29 years old in good health. Some clones in this sample may be carry-over from other donors' samples.

The chain couples TRBV27 to TRBJ2-7; either TRBD1 or TRBD2 may fit D (5 bases each). This CDR3 has 12 amino acids. The V gene's germline CDR1 is MNHEY and CDR2 SMNVEV (reference sequence). Trimming cost V 2 bases and J 9 bases, with 11 bases left between them. CDR3 protein: CASSLSRGAQYF. The CDR3 bases are TGTGCCAGCAGTTTAAGTAGAGGGGCGCAGTACTTC.

This clone has just a few counts. The sample carries other DNA sequences with the same CDR3. CDR3: CASSYNEQFF. DNA for the CDR3: TGTGCCAGCAGTTACAATGAGCAGTTCTTC. This chain joins TRBV6-6 and TRBJ2-1; D uncertain. The CDR3 runs 10 residues. CDR1 and CDR2 from the germline V gene are MNHNY and SVGAGI (reference sequence). V was clipped by 2 bases and J by 7 bases, with 0 bases between them.

As DNA, the CDR3 is TGTGCCAGCAGTTACCCCGGGACAGGGCAAGAGACCCAGTACTTC. This gives the protein CASSYPGTGQETQYF. The chain couples TRBV6-6 to TRBJ2-5, with 9 nucleotides matching TRBD1. The CDR3 contains 15 residues. V shed 2 bases and J 2 bases; nucleotides not matched to a gene: 3. CDR1 is MNHNY, CDR2 SVGAGI, per germline (reference sequence).

The genes are TRBV2 and TRBJ1-4; D gene uncertain. V shed 3 bases and J shed 16 bases, with 18 bases lying between them. CDR3 length: 13 amino acids. Germline V gene data show CDR1 as SNHLY and CDR2 as FYNNEI. CDR3 amino acids: CASSEGGGVDSFF. DNA of the CDR3: TGTGCCAGCAGTGAGGGAGGCGGGGTCGACTCGTTTTTT.

The rearrangement joins TRBV13 to TRBJ2-7; tentatively, D is TRBD1 (6 bases). The CDR3 covers 15 residues. CDR1 and CDR2 from the germline V gene are PRHDT and FYEKMQ (reference sequence). V was pared by 4 bases and J by 6 bases, with 19 bases between. CDR3 bases: TGTGCCAGCAGCTCTACGCCCGGGACATGGGGCGAGCAGTACTTC. Amino acid sequence: CASSSTPGTWGEQYF. Looking up the rest from reference TRBV13 and TRBJ2-7 gives the full variable domain: AAGVIQSPRHLIKEKRETATLKCYPIPRHDTVYWYQQGPGQDPQFLISFYEKMQSDKGSIPDRFSAQQFSDYHSELNMSSLELGDSALYFCASSSTPGTWGEQYFGPGTRLTVT.

Only one count was recorded for this clone. In the same sample, other DNA sequences code for this CDR3. The chain joins TRBV6-5 to TRBJ2-7; weak D call: TRBD2 (6 bases). V was trimmed by 2 bases and J by 1 base, leaving 6 bases between them. The CDR3 contains 13 residues. Looked up from germline, CDR1 is MNHEY and CDR2 is SVGAGI. CDR3 in amino acids: CASSYGTSYEQYF. CDR3 nucleotide sequence: TGTGCCAGCAGTTACGGGACTTCCTACGAGCAGTACTTC.

This sequence joins TRBV10-1 and TRBJ2-1; the match to TRBD2 covers 7 bases. Trimming took 7 bases from V and 10 from J; bases not matched to a gene: 10. Germline V gene lookup returns CDR1 WNHNN and CDR2 SYGVQD (reference sequence). The CDR3 contains 13 residues. CDR3 sequence reads: CASTPSPGGEQFF. CDR3 in DNA: TGCGCCAGCACCCCTTCGCCCGGGGGGGAGCAGTTCTTC.

The chain combines TRBV28 with TRBJ1-5; no definite D call. V lost 11 bases to trimming and J lost 5 bases, with 7 bases between them. CDR3 length: 10 amino acids. From germline, CDR1 is MDHEN and CDR2 SYDVKM. CDR3 DNA sequence: TGTGCCGGGCGGGATCAGCCCCAGCATTTT. Its translation: CAGRDQPQHF.

This chain joins TRBV2 and TRBJ2-7; D gene ambiguous. Per germline, CDR1 SNHLY and CDR2 FYNNEI. Trimming took off 1 base at V and 2 bases at J, with 6 bases between the two ends. The CDR3 is made up of 13 amino acids. CDR3 region: CASSEGPTYEQYF. The CDR3 region has the DNA TGTGCCAGCAGTGAAGGACCGACCTACGAGCAGTACTTC.

The chain carries TRBV4-2 and TRBJ2-7; D is ambiguous. V was trimmed by 0 bases and J by 5 bases, leaving 20 bases between them. The CDR3 spans 17 residues. Looked up from germline, CDR1 is LGHNA and CDR2 is YNFKEQ. CDR3 nucleotides: TGTGCCAGCAGCCAAGACATTACATTCGGGCTCCCCGACGAGCAGTACTTC. It codes for CASSQDITFGLPDEQYF.

CDR3 loop: CASSERIGEPNYGYTF. The DNA for the CDR3 is TGTGCCAGCAGTGAACGTATAGGGGAACCTAACTATGGCTACACCTTC. The J gene is TRBJ1-2, the V gene TRBV6-1; D might be TRBD1 (5 bases). Per the germline V gene, CDR1 is MNHNS and CDR2 is SASEGT. With 2 bases removed from V and 0 bases from J, the gap between germline ends came to 13 bases. The CDR3 spans 16 residues.

The gene calls are TRBV25-1 and TRBJ1-1; D is unclear. This CDR3 region has 14 residues. V lost 4 bases, J lost 5 bases, and 14 bases lay in between. Germline values: CDR1 MGHDK, CDR2 SYGVNS. The CDR3 spells CASSANIGDTEAFF. For the CDR3, the DNA is TGTGCCAGCAGTGCTAATATCGGGGATACTGAAGCTTTCTTT. Full variable domain (outside the CDR3, taken from reference TRBV25-1 and TRBJ1-1): EADIYQTPRYLVIGTGKKITLECSQTMGHDKMYWYQQDPGMELHLIHYSYGVNSTEKGDLSSESTVSRIRTEHFPLTLESARPSHTSQYLCASSANIGDTEAFFGQGTRLTVV.

CDR3: CASSFPPNRDSRGRSAGELFF. DNA for the CDR3: TGTGCCAGCAGTTTTCCTCCCAACCGGGACAGTCGCGGGAGGTCCGCCGGGGAGCTGTTTTTT. The chain joins TRBV27 to TRBJ2-2, with D maybe TRBD2 (8 bases). The CDR3 runs 21 residues. Germline loops: CDR1 MNHEY, CDR2 SMNVEV (reference sequence). Trimming took 3 bases from V and 6 from J, leaving 32 bases between them.

This clone was detected once. The V and J genes are TRBV14 and TRBJ2-2, with D tentatively TRBD1 (6 bases). This CDR3 comprises 15 residues. From germline, CDR1 is SGHDN and CDR2 FVKESK. V was trimmed by 2 bases and J by 5 bases, leaving 12 bases between them. This CDR3 reads CASSQSIQGTGELFF. The CDR3 DNA follows: TGTGCCAGCAGCCAATCAATCCAGGGGACCGGGGAGCTGTTTTTT.

About this clone itself: Other DNA sequences of this sample code for an identical CDR3. This chain links TRBV7-9 with TRBJ1-2; unclear D gene. Trimming removed 2 bases from V and 6 bases from J, with 7 bases in between. CDR3 length: 12 residues. Germline CDR1 reads SEHNR; CDR2 reads FQNEAQ (reference sequence). DNA of the CDR3: TGTGCCAGCAGCTTAAGCGGTGATGGCTACACCTTC. This sequence encodes CASSLSGDGYTF.